This T cell receptor beta chain appears in the sequencing data of a study of T cells after yellow fever vaccination. Across the study: Low-cell-number fractions underwent preparation using SMART-Seq v4 Ultra Low Input.

This CDR3 contains 18 residues. CDR1 is LGHNA and CDR2 is YSLEER in the germline V gene. V shed 5 bases and J 3 bases; nucleotides not matched to a gene: 15. TCRdb independently ran MiXCR on the 5' RACE reads; one entry per CDR3 protein. The table has hundreds of thousands of distinct CDR3 sequences, approximately 13% seen once. About this clonotype: Its antigen is still unknown.

Study outcomes and limitations: The CD4 and CD8 compartments had a small share of their clonotypes in common.

The receptor was derived from a young man who received the YFV17D yellow fever vaccine. The sequences come from PBMCs, collected on the day of the yellow fever booster vaccination. V and J are TRBV4-3 and TRBJ2-2, with TRBD1 identical over 7 bases. CDR3 protein: CASSVQPLTGIDTGELFF. In nucleotides, the CDR3 is TGCGCCAGCAGCGTTCAACCCTTGACAGGGATCGACACCGGGGAGCTGTTTTTT.